This is a list of T cell receptor beta chains from one sample in a study of T cell changes during pregnancy in multiple sclerosis. Clones were sequenced by immunoSEQ multiplex PCR, and TCRdb holds only the in-frame ones, with some missing. The profile shows about 79,000 clones, around nine tenths of them singletons. The starting material was CD4+ T cells from peripheral blood mononuclear cells, obtained in the second trimester of pregnancy. These receptors originate from a female donor with multiple sclerosis, enrolled in a pregnancy study. The CDR3 runs from the conserved cysteine through the conserved F or W. D genes are given only for firm matches. Where a row states a size, it is once, few, many or the class of an expanded clone; other rows omit it.

J: TRBJ2-2; size: .; V: TRBV7-6; D: .; DNA: TGTGCCAGCAGCCGAGAGGCTAGGGGTAACCCCGGGGAGCTGTTTTTT; CDR3: CASSREARGNPGELFF
J: TRBJ2-2; size: .; V: TRBV5-6; D: .; DNA: TGTGCCAGCAGCTTAGCGACAGCATACACCGGGGAGCTGTTTTTT; CDR3: CASSLATAYTGELFF
J: TRBJ2-7; size: .; V: TRBV28; D: TRBD2; DNA: TGTGCCAGCAGGGGACTAGCGGGAGGGCCAGGTCCGTACTTC; CDR3: CASRGLAGGPGPYF
J: TRBJ2-7; size: few; V: TRBV4-1; D: TRBD2; DNA: TGCGCCAGCAGCCAAAGCCAGGGAGGGGTCCTCTACGAGCAGTACTTC; CDR3: CASSQSQGGVLYEQYF
J: TRBJ2-1; size: .; V: TRBV19; D: .; DNA: TGTGCCAGTAGTACGGCGGCAGCCCCTTCCTACAATGAGCAGTTCTTC; CDR3: CASSTAAAPSYNEQFF
J: TRBJ1-5; size: .; V: TRBV7-2; D: TRBD1; DNA: TGTGCCAGCAGCCCGAGACAGGGGAGTCAGCCCCAGCATTTT; CDR3: CASSPRQGSQPQHF
J: TRBJ1-5; size: .; V: TRBV5-5; D: TRBD1; DNA: TGTGCCAGCAGCCCCCGGCCCGGGACAGGTAATGGCAATCAGCCCCAGCATTTT; CDR3: CASSPRPGTGNGNQPQHF
J: TRBJ1-5; size: .; V: TRBV5-5; D: TRBD1; DNA: TGTGCCAGCAGCCAGACGGACAGGGGAAATCTGGGCAATCAGCCCCAGCATTTT; CDR3: CASSQTDRGNLGNQPQHF
J: TRBJ1-1; size: few; V: TRBV9; D: TRBD1; DNA: TGTGCCAGCAGCACCCCCGGGACAGAGAACACTGAAGCTTTCTTT; CDR3: CASSTPGTENTEAFF
J: TRBJ2-7; size: .; V: TRBV5-4; D: TRBD1; DNA: TGTGCCAGCGGCCTGGAGGGGGACAGGGGCTACGAGCAGTACTTC; CDR3: CASGLEGDRGYEQYF
J: TRBJ1-1; size: .; V: TRBV27; D: .; DNA: TGTGCCAGCAGTTTAGACGTCCCGGCAGGGCGGACTGAAGCTTTCTTT; CDR3: CASSLDVPAGRTEAFF
J: TRBJ2-7; size: .; V: TRBV7-8; D: TRBD2; DNA: TGTGCCAGCAGTCAGGTAGCGGGAGTAAACTTCTACGAGCAGTACTTC; CDR3: CASSQVAGVNFYEQYF
J: TRBJ2-7; size: .; V: TRBV27; D: .; DNA: TGTGCCAGCAGTTTCCAGGGAAACGAGCAGTACTTC; CDR3: CASSFQGNEQYF
J: TRBJ1-3; size: .; V: TRBV30; D: .; DNA: TGTGCCTGGAGTGCAGGGCTGACCTCTGGAAACACCATATATTTT; CDR3: CAWSAGLTSGNTIYF
J: TRBJ2-5; size: .; V: TRBV19; D: TRBD2; DNA: TGTGCCAGTAGTATGGGGAGCGGGGCCTTCCAAGAGACCCAGTACTTC; CDR3: CASSMGSGAFQETQYF